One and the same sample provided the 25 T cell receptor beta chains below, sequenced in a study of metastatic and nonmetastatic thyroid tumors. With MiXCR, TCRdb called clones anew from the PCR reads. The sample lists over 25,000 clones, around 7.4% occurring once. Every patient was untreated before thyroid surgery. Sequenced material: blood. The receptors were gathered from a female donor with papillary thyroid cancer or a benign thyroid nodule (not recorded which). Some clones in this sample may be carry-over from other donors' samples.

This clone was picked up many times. CDR3 residues: CATSDARRDTQYF. The CDR3 DNA reads as TGTGCCACCAGTGATGCCAGGAGAGATACGCAGTATTTT. This sequence joins TRBV24-1 and TRBJ2-3, with D hard to call. V lost 3 bases to trimming and J lost 5 bases, with 8 bases between them. This CDR3 region has 13 residues. Per germline, CDR1 KGHDR and CDR2 SFDVKD.

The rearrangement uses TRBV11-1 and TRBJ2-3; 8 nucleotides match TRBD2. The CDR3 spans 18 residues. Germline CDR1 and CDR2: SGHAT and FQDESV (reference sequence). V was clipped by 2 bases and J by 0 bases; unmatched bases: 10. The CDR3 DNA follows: TGTGCCAGCAGCTTAACGGCTAGCGGGTGGGGGAGCACAGATACGCAGTATTTT. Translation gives CASSLTASGWGSTDTQYF.

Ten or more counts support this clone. CDR3 bases: TGTGCCACCAGTGATTTAGAAGGGGGGGAGCTGTTTTTT. It specifies CATSDLEGGELFF. The V call is TRBV24-1, the J call TRBJ2-2; D not certain. V lost 1 base to trimming and J lost 8 bases, with 7 bases between them. The CDR3 is 13 amino acids. Germline CDR1 and CDR2: KGHDR and SFDVKD.

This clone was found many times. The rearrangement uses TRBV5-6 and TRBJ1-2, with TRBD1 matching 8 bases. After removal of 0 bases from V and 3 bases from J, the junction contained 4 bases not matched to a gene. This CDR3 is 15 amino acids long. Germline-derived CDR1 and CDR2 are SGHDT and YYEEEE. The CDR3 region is CASSLGTGTHYGYTF. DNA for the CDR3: TGTGCCAGCAGCTTGGGGACAGGGACCCACTATGGCTACACCTTC. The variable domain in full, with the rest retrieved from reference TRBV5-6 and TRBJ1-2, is DAGVTQSPTHLIKTRGQQVTLRCSPKSGHDTVSWYQQALGQGPQFIFQYYEEEERQRGNFPDRFSGHQFPNYSSELNVNALLLGDSALYLCASSLGTGTHYGYTFGSGTRLTVV.

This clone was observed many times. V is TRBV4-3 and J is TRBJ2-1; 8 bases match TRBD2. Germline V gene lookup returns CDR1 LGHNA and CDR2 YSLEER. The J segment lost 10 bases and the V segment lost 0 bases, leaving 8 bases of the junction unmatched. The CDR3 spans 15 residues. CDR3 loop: CASSQDLSSGGEQFF. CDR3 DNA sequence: TGCGCCAGCAGCCAAGATCTCTCCAGCGGGGGAGAGCAGTTCTTC.

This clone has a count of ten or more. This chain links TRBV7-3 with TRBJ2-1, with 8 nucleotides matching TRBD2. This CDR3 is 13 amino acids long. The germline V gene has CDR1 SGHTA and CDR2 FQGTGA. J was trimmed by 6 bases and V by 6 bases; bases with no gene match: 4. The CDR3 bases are TGTGCCAGCAGTGCCGGGACTAGCAATGAGCAGTTCTTC. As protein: CASSAGTSNEQFF.

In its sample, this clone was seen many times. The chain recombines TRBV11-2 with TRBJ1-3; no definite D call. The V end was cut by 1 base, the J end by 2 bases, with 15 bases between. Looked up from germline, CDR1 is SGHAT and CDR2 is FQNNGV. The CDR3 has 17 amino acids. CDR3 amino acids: CASSLGSGWITGNTIYF. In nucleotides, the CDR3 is TGTGCCAGCAGCTTAGGTAGTGGGTGGATAACTGGAAACACCATATATTTT.

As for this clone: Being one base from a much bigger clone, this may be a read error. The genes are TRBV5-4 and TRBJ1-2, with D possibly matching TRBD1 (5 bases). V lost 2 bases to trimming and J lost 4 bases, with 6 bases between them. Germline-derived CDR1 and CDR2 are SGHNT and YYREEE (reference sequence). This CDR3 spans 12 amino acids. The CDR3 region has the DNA TGTGCCAGCAGCTTAGACAGCTATGGCTACACCTTC. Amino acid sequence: CASSLDSYGYTF.

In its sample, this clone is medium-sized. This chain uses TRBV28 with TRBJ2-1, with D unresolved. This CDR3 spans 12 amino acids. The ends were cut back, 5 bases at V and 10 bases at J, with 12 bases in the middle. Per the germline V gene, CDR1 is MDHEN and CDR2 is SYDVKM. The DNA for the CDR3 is TGTGCCAGCAGTCAACAGCCAAGAGAGCAGTTCTTC. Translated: CASSQQPREQFF. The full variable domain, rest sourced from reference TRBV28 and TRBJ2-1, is DVKVTQSSRYLVKRTGEKVFLECVQDMDHENMFWYRQDPGLGLRLIYFSYDVKMKEKGDIPEGYSVSREKKERFSLILESASTNQTSMYLCASSQQPREQFFGPGTRLTVL.

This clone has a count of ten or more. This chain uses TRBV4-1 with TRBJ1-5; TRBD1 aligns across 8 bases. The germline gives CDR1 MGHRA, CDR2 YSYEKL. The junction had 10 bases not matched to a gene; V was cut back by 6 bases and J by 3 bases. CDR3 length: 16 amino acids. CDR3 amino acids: CASSPLAGGFNQPQHF. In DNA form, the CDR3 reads TGCGCCAGCAGTCCACTCGCAGGGGGCTTCAATCAGCCCCAGCATTTT.

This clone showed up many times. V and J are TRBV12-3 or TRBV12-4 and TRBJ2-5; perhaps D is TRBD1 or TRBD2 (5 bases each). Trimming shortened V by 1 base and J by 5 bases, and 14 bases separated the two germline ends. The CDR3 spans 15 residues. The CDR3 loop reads CASSLGDLPGETQYF. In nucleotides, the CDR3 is TGTGCCAGCAGTTTAGGGGACCTCCCGGGGGAGACCCAGTACTTC.

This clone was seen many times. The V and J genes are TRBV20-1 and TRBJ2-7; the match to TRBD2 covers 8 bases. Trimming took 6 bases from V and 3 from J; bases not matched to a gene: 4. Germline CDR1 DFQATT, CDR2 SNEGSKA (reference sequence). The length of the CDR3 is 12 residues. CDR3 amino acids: CSATRGDYEQYF. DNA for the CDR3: TGCAGTGCGACGCGGGGGGACTACGAGCAGTACTTC.

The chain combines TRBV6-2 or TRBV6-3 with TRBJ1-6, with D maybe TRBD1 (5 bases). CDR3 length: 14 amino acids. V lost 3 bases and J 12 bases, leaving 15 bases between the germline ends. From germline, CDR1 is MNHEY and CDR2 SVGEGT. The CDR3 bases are TGTGCCAGCAGTTATTCGGGGCTTAGGGTACCCCTCCACTTT. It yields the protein CASSYSGLRVPLHF.

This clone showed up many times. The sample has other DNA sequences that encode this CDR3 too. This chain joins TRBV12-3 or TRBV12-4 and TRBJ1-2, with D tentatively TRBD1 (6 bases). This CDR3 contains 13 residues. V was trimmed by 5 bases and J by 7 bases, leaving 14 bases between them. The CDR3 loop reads CASSPWGAVGYTF. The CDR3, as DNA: TGTGCCAGCAGTCCCTGGGGGGCTGTTGGCTACACCTTC.

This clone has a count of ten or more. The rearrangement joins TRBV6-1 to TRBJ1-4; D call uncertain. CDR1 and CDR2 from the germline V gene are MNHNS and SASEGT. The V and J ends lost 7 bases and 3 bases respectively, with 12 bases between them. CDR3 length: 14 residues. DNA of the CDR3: TGTGCCAGCAAGAGGCCGGGTTCTAATGAAAAACTGTTTTTT. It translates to CASKRPGSNEKLFF.

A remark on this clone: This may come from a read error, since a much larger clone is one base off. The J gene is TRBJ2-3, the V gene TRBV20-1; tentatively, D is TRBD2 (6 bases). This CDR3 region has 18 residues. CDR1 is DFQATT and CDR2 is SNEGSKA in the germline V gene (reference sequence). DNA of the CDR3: TGCAGTGCGTCCCCCGGTGGTTGGCGGACTACAGCCACAGATATGCAGTATTTT. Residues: CSASPGGWRTTATDMQYF.

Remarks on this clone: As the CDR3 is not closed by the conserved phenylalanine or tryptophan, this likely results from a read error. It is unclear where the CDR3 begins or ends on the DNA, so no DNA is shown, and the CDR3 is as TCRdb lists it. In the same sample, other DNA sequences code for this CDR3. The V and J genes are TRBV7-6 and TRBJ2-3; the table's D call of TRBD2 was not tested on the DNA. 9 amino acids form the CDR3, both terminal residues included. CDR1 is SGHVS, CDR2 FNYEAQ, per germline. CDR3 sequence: CASSLRAGG.

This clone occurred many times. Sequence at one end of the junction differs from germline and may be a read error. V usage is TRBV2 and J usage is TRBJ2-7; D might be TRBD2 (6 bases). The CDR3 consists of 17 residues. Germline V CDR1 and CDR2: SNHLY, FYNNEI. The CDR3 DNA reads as TGTGCCAGCGGTGACGAGGAGGGGTGGGGTTCGGACTGCGAGCAGTACTTC. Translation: CASGDEEGWGSDCEQYF.

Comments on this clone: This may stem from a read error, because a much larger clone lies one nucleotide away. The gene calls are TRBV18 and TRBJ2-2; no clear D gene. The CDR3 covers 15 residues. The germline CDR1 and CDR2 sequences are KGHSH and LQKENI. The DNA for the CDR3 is TGTGCCAGCTCACCAACCGAGCTGAACACCGTGGAGCTGTTTTTT. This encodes CASSPTELNTVELFF.

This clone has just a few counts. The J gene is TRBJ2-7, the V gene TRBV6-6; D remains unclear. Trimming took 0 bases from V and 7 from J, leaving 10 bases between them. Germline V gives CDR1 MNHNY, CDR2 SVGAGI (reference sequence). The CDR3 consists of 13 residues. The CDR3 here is CASSYSIGREQYF. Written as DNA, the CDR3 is TGTGCCAGCAGTTACTCGATAGGCCGGGAGCAGTACTTC.

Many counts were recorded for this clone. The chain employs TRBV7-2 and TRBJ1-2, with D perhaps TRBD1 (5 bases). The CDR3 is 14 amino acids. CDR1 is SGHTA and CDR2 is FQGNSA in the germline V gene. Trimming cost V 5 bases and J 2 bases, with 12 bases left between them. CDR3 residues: CASSRGTLNYGYTF. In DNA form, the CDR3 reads TGTGCCAGCAGCAGAGGGACGTTGAACTATGGCTACACCTTC.

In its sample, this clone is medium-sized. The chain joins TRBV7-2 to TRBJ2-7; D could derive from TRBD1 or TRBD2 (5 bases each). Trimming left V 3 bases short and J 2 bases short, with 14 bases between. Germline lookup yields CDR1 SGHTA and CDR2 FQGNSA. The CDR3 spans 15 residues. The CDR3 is CASSFVGDGAYEQYF. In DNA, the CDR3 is TGTGCCAGCAGCTTTGTTGGGGACGGCGCCTACGAGCAGTACTTC. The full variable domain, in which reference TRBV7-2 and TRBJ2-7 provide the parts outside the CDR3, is GAGVSQSPSNKVTEKGKDVELRCDPISGHTALYWYRQSLGQGLEFLIYFQGNSAPDKSGLPSDRFSAERTGGSVSTLTIQRTQQEDSAVYLCASSFVGDGAYEQYFGPGTRLTVT.

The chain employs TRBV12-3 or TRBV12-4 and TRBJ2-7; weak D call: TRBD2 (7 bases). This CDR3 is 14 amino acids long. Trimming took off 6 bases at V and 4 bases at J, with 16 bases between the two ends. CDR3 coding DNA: TGTGCCAGCAGATTGGGGGGGGCGTCTTACGAGCAGTACTTC. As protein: CASRLGGASYEQYF.

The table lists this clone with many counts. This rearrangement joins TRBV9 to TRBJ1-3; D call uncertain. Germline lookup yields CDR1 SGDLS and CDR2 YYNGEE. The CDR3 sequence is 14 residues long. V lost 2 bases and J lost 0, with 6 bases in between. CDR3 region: CASSVQHSGNTIYF. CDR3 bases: TGTGCCAGCAGCGTCCAGCACTCTGGAAACACCATATATTTT.

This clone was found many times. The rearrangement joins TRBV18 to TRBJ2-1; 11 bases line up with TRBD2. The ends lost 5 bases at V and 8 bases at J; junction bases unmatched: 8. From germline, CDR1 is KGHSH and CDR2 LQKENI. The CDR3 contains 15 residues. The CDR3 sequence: CASSDASGRMDEQFF. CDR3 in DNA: TGTGCCAGCTCAGACGCTAGCGGGAGGATGGATGAGCAGTTCTTC.